Below, one T cell receptor beta chain is given with its context. No cognate antigen has been identified for it. Base qualities are not recorded, but no much larger clone differs from it by a single base. This entry is derived from a study of T cells in Graves' hyperthyroidism and ophthalmopathy (dated by TCRdb to between 2018 and 2020). With regard to the full study: Peripheral blood samples were taken at initial diagnosis, before any treatment was given. Thyroid tissue and blood T-cell repertoires from about six Graves' hyperthyroidism patients were also compared in the study. A discovery cohort of around 100 patients, approximately 45 with Graves' ophthalmopathy and roughly 59 with stable Graves' hyperthyroidism, was used to find distinguishing TCR V-J signatures. After sampling, hyperthyroidism patients received methimazole starting at 30 mg daily, and ophthalmopathy patients received high-dose intravenous methylprednisolone. Prospective prediction of ophthalmopathy was tested in an independent validation cohort consisting of under 20 hyperthyroidism patients and approximately 16 patients who later progressed to ophthalmopathy. TCR Vbeta CDR3 sequencing of 120 to 150 peripheral blood samples (under 45 ophthalmopathy, 75 hyperthyroidism and around 17 progressor patients) is reported in the paper. The approximately 90 discovery patients were randomly split 7:3 into training and test sets.

Graves' hyperthyroidism was defined as stable when no progression to ophthalmopathy occurred over 18 months of follow-up. Hyperthyroidism patients were newly diagnosed, had a disease duration of under 2 months, and were aged 18 to 65 years. The study excluded patients with uncontrolled infections, other autoimmune diseases, pregnancy or lactation. Clinical symptoms, serum thyroxine and TRAb, thyroid ultrasound, and orbital computed tomography formed the basis for the diagnoses. PBMCs were separated from 10 ml of fresh peripheral blood using Ficoll-Paque density gradient centrifugation. Total RNA was extracted with Trizol reagent, and quality was checked on an Agilent 2100 Bioanalyzer. The research as a whole found: A 13 V-J signature model separated ophthalmopathy from stable hyperthyroidism, with 87.88% sensitivity and roughly 81% specificity in cross-validation and 80%/75% in testing. Sample size was not statistically predetermined, and blinding of investigators to group allocation was not performed. In validation, progression to ophthalmopathy was predicted by the model with approximately 67% sensitivity and roughly 76% specificity, a median of roughly 6.4 months before onset. Most expanded thyroid clonotypes (frequency above 0.001) were also detected in blood, a finding suggesting that blood repertoires may reflect thyroid immune responses.

Amplification of TCR beta CDR3 regions was carried out from RNA transcripts. A first-round RT-PCR of the TCR CDR3 used the HTBI primer set with the Qiagen OneStep RT-PCR kit. The libraries were constructed in a second round of multiplex PCR and then size-selected and purified. Paired-end sequencing of the libraries was performed with 100 bp reads on an Illumina HiSeq2000. Regarding the original processing steps: SOAPnuke was used to process the raw data, with reads discarded if the reads contained adapters or uncalled bases, had a mean Phred below 15, or lacked an exact constant-primer or identifier match. COPE v1.2.5 was used to merge high-quality paired reads, and clonotypes were defined as unique nucleotide sequences. Clonotypes were aligned to IMGT TRBV, TRBD and TRBJ reference segments using MiTCR v1.1. Only V-J combinations with frequency above 0.0001, covering about 99% of repertoires, were analysed. The TCS score was defined as F50 (clonal expansion) divided by E x V (chaos), with BLOSUM62-based TCRdist calculated between CDR3 peptides within each V-J. Welch's t-statistics and random forest reduced fewer than 600 V-J features to 13, which were used in a naive Bayes classifier (R e1071). TCRdb passed the public sequencing reads through fastp at Q25 and MiXCR, retaining productive beta sequences. Rows merge per CDR3 protein into single entries with the most common DNA and genes. TCRdb, rather than the study authors, made the V and J calls. The sample data list fewer than 850,000 distinct CDR3 sequences, and 15% to 20% of these were observed just once. The ten largest clones take up 15% of the sample.

Reading the germline V gene gives CDR1 SGHRS and CDR2 YFSETQ. V and J are trimmed by 0 bases and 5 bases, and the gene matches miss 7 bases of the junction. The CDR3 contains 16 residues, cysteine and phenylalanine counted. The kept DNA is CDR3 alone, 48 bases in frame from the first base. The chain employs TRBV5-1 and TRBJ2-3, with 9 bases matching TRBD2. Input material: blood. The receptor was isolated from a man aged 45-65 years with Graves' hyperthyroidism. The CDR3 sequence is CASSLAAGGFGDTQYF. The nucleotide sequence is given as TGCGCCAGCAGCTTGGCTGCGGGAGGGTTTGGAGATACGCAGTATTTT. Reference TRBV5-1 and TRBJ2-3 genes cover what lies past the CDR3, so the full variable domain is KAGVTQTPRYLIKTRGQQVTLSCSPISGHRSVSWYQQTPGQGLQFLFEYFSETQRNKGNFPGRFSGRQFSNSRSEMNVSTLELGDSALYLCASSLAAGGFGDTQYFGPGTRLTVL.